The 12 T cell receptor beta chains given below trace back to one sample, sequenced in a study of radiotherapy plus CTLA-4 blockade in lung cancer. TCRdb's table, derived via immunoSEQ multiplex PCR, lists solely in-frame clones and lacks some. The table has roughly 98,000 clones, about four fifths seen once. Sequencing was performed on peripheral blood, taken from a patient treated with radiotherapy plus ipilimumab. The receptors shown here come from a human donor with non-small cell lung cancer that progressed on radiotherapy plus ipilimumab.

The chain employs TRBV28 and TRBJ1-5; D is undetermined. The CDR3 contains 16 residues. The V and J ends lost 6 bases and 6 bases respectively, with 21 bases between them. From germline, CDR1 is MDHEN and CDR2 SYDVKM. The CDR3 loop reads CASSYGLSLMGQPQHF. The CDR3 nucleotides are TGTGCCAGCAGCTACGGACTGTCTTTGATGGGTCAGCCCCAGCATTTT.

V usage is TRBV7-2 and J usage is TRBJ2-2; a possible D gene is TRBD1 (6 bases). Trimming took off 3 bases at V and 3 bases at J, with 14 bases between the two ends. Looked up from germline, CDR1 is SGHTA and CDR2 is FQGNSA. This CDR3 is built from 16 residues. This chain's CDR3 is CASSLIGAGDTGELFF. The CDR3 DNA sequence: TGTGCCAGCAGCTTGATCGGAGCAGGGGACACCGGGGAGCTGTTTTTT.

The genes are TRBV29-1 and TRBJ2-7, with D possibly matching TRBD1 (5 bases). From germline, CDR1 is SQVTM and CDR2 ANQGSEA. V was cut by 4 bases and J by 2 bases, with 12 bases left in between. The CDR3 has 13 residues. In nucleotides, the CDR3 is TGCAGCGTTGGGTGGGGCAGGACCTACGAGCAGTACTTC. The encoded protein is CSVGWGRTYEQYF.

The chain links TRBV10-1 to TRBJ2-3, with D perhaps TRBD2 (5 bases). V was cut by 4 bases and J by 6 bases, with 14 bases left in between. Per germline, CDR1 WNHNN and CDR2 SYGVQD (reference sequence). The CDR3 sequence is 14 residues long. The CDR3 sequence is CASSVLAGDDTQYF. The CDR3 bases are TGCGCCAGCAGTGTTCTAGCCGGGGATGATACGCAGTATTTT.

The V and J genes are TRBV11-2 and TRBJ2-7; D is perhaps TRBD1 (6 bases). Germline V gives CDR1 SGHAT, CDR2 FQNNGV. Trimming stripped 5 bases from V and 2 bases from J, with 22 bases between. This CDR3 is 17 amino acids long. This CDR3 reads CASSRIRGKAPTYEQYF. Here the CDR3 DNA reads TGTGCCAGCAGCCGAATCAGGGGTAAGGCCCCTACCTACGAGCAGTACTTC.

The CDR3 loop reads CASSQGLAGYNEQFF. In DNA form, the CDR3 reads TGTGCCAGCAGCCAAGGACTAGCGGGCTACAATGAGCAGTTCTTC. The chain combines TRBV7-9 with TRBJ2-1; TRBD2 matches 11 bases. The CDR3 length is 15 residues. Trimming took 5 bases from V and 3 from J; bases not matched to a gene: 3. CDR1 is SEHNR and CDR2 is FQNEAQ in the germline V gene (reference sequence).

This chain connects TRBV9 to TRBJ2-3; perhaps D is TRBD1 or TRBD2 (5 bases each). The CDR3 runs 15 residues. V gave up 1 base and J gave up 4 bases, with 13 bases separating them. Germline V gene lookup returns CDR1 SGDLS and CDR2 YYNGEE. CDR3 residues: CASSVTGGAADTQYF. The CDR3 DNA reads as TGTGCCAGCAGCGTAACTGGGGGAGCAGCAGATACGCAGTATTTT.

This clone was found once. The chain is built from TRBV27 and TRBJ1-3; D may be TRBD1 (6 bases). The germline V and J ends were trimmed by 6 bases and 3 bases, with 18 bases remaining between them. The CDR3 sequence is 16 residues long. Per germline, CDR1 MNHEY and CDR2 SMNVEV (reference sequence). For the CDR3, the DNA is TGTGCCAGCAGCTTGCGGGGGGCAGAAATTGGAAACACCATATATTTT. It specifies CASSLRGAEIGNTIYF.

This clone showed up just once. CDR3 coding DNA: TGTGCCAGCAGTTCCTCCCAGAACACCATATATTTT. It encodes CASSSSQNTIYF. This chain links TRBV6-5 with TRBJ1-3, with D unclear. The CDR3 has 12 amino acids. The germline V gene encodes CDR1 MNHEY and CDR2 SVGAGI. The V end lost 4 bases, the J end lost 7 bases, and 8 bases lay between the germline ends.

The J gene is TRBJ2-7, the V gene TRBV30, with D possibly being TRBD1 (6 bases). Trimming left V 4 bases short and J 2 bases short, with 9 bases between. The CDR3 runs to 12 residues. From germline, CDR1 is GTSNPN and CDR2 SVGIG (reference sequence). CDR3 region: CAWNREPYEQYF. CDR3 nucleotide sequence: TGTGCCTGGAACAGGGAACCCTACGAGCAGTACTTC.

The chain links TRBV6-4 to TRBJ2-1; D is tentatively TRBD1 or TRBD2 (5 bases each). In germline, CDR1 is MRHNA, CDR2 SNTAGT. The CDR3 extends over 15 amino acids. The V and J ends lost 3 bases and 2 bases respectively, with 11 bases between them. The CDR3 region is CASSEIGGTYNEQFF. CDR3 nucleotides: TGTGCCAGCAGTGAGATTGGGGGTACCTACAATGAGCAGTTCTTC.

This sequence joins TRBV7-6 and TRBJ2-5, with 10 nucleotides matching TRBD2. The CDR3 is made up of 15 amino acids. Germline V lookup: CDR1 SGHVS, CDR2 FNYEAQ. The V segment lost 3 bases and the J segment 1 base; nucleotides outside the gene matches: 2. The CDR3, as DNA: TGTGCCAGCAGCTTGGTAGCGGGGGGCCAAGAGACCCAGTACTTC. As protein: CASSLVAGGQETQYF.